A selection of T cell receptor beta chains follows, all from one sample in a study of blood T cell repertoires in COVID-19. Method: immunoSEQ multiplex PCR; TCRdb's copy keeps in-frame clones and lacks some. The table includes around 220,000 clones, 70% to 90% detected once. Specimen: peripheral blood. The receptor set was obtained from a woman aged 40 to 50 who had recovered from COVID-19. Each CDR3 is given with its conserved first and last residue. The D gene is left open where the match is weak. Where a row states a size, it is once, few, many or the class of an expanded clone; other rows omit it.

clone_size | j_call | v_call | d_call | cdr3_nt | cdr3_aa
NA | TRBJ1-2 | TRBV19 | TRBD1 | TGTGCCAGTAGTATGGGACAGGGAAAAGAGGGCTACACCTTC | CASSMGQGKEGYTF
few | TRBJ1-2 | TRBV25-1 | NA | TGTGCCAGCAGTGAATTCGGGGGTGGCGGCTACACCTTC | CASSEFGGGGYTF
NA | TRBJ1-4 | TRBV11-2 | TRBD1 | TGTGCCAGCAGCACGGGACAGCTTATTAATGAAAAACTGTTTTTT | CASSTGQLINEKLFF
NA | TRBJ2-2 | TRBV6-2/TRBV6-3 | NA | TGTGCCAGCAGTGACAGCCCGAACACCGGGGAGCTGTTTTTT | CASSDSPNTGELFF
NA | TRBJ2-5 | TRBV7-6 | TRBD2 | TGTGCCAGCAGCCCCGGCCTCAGTGCGGGAGTATTCTGGGAGACCCAGTACTTC | CASSPGLSAGVFWETQYF
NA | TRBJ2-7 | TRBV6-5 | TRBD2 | TGTGCCAGCAGGACGACTAGCGGCCTTTCCTACGAGCAGTACTTC | CASRTTSGLSYEQYF
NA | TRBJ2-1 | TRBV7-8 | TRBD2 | TGTGCCAGCAGCTTAAGGGGGACTAGCGGGTTTGATGAGCAGTTCTTC | CASSLRGTSGFDEQFF
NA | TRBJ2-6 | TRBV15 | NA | TGTGCCACCAGCAGGATGACAGCTTCTTACCTCTCTGGGGCCAACGTCCTGACTTTC | CATSRMTASYLSGANVLTF
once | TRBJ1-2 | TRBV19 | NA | TGTGCCAGTAGTCCACAGGGTTTCTATGGCTACACCTTC | CASSPQGFYGYTF
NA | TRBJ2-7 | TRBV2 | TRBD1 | TGTGCCAGCAGTGTTGGGGACAGTTCCTACGAGCAGTACTTC | CASSVGDSSYEQYF
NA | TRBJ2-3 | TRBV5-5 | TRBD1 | TGTGCCAGCAGTCGGGCGGACAGGGTTAGTACAGATACGCAGTATTTT | CASSRADRVSTDTQYF
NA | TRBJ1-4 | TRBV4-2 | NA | TGTGCCAGCAGCCAAGCAGGGGACGGATATGAAAAACTGTTTTTT | CASSQAGDGYEKLFF
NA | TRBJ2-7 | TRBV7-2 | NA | TGTGCCAGCAGCTTTACTACGAGCTCCTACGAGCAGTACTTC | CASSFTTSSYEQYF
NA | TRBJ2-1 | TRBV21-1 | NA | TGTGCCAGCAGCAAACCCGGGGGACCATACTATGAGCAGTTCTTC | CASSKPGGPYYEQFF
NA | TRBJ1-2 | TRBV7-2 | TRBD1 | TGTGCCAGCAGCCTCGACAGGGGCGCGTACTATGGCTACACCTTC | CASSLDRGAYYGYTF
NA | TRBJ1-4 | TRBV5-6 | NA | TGTGCCAGCAGCTTGGAGGCGGTATTCCCCAATGAAAAACTGTTTTTT | CASSLEAVFPNEKLFF
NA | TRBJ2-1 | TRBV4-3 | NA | TGCGCCAGCAGCCAATTTTCGGGTTTATCCTACAATGAGCAGTTCTTC | CASSQFSGLSYNEQFF
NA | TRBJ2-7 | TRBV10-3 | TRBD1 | TGTGCCACCCGACAGGGGGCGGCCTACGAGCAGTACTTC | CATRQGAAYEQYF
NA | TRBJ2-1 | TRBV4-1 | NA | TGCGCCAGCAGTTTCCTAGCAGGCTCCTACAATGAGCAGTTCTTC | CASSFLAGSYNEQFF
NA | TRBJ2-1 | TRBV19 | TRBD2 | TGTGCCCACCACCGCAGAGCGGCGGGGGTCTCCTACAATGAGCAGTTCTTC | CAHHRRAAGVSYNEQFF
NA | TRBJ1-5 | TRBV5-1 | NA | TGCGCCAGCAGCTTGGGACAGGATCAGCCCCAGCATTTT | CASSLGQDQPQHF
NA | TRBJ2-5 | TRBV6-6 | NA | TGTGCCAGCAGGCGCCCGGGAGCCCACCTGGAGACCCAGTACTTC | CASRRPGAHLETQYF
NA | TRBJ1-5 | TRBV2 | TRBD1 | TGTGCCAGCAGTGCCACAGGGGGCGGATTCGGTAGTCAGCCCCAGCATTTT | CASSATGGGFGSQPQHF
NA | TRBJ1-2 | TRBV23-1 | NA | TGCGCCAGCAGTCATCGCTTAACCTGGGGGCGGGACTATGGCTACACCTTC | CASSHRLTWGRDYGYTF
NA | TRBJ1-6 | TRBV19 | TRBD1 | TGTGCCAGTAGTCCCAGTTTGTACAGGGGTAATTCACCCCTCCACTTT | CASSPSLYRGNSPLHF
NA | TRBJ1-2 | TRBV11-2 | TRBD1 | TGTGCCAGCAGCCTGGACAGGGCCTATGGCTACACCTTC | CASSLDRAYGYTF
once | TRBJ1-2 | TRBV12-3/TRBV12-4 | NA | TGTGCCAGCAGTTTTTTCATGAGCTATGGCTACACCTTC | CASSFFMSYGYTF
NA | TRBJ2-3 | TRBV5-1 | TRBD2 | TGCGCCAGCAGCTTGGCACTAGCGGGGAGTTCAGATACGCAGTATTTT | CASSLALAGSSDTQYF